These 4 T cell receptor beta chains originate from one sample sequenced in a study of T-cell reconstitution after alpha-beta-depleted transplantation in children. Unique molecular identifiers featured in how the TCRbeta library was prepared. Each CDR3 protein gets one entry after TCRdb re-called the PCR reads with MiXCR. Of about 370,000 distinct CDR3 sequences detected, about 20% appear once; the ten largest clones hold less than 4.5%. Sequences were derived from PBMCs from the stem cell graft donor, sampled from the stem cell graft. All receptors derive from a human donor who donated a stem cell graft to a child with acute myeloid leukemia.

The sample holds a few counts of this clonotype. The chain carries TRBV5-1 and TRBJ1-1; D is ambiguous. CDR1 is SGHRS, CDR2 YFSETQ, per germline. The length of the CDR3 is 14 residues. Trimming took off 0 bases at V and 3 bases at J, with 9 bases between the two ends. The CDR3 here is CASSLEDRDTEAFF. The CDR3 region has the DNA TGCGCCAGCAGCTTGGAGGACCGAGACACTGAAGCTTTCTTT.

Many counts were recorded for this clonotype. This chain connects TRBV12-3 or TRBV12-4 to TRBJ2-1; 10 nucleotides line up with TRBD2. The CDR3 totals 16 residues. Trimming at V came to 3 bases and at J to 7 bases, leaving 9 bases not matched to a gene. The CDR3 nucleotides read TGTGCCAGCAGTTTCATAGCGGGAGGACGAGAGAATGAGCAGTTCTTC. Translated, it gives CASSFIAGGRENEQFF.

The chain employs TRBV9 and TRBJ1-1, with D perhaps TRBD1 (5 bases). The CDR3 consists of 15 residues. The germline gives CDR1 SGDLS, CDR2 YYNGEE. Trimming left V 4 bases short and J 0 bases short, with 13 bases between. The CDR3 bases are TGTGCCAGCAGCCCATCGGGGGGAATGAACACTGAAGCTTTCTTT. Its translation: CASSPSGGMNTEAFF.

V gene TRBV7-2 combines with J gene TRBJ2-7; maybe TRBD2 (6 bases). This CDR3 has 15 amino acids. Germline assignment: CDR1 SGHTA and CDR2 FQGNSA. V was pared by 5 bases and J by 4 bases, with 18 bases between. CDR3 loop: CASSQTHGGPYEQYF. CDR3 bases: TGTGCCAGCAGCCAGACTCATGGAGGGCCATACGAGCAGTACTTC.